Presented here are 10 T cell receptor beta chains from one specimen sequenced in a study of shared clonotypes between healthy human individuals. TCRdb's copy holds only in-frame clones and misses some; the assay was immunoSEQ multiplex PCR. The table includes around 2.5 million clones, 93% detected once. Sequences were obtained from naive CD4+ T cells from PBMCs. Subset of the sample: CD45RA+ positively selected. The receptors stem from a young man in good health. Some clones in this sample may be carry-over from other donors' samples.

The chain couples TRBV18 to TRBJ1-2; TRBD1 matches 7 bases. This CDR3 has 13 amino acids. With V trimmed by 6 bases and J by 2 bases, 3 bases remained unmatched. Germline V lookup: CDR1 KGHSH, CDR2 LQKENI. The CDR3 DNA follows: TGTGCCAGCTCGATACAGGGGAACTATGGCTACACCTTC. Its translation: CASSIQGNYGYTF.

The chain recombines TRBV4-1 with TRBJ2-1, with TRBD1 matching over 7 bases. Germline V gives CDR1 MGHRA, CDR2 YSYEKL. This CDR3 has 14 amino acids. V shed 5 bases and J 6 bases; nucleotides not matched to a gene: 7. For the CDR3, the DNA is TGCGCCAGCAGCTTCCCCGGGACAGTCAATGAGCAGTTCTTC. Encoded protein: CASSFPGTVNEQFF.

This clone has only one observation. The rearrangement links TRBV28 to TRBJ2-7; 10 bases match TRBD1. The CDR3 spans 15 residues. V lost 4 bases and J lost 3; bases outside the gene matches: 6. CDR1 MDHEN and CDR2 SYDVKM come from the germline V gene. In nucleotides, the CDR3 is TGTGCCAGCAGTTCGGGACAGGGGAACCTCTACGAGCAGTACTTC. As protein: CASSSGQGNLYEQYF. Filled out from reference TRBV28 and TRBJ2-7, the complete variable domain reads DVKVTQSSRYLVKRTGEKVFLECVQDMDHENMFWYRQDPGLGLRLIYFSYDVKMKEKGDIPEGYSVSREKKERFSLILESASTNQTSMYLCASSSGQGNLYEQYFGPGTRLTVT.

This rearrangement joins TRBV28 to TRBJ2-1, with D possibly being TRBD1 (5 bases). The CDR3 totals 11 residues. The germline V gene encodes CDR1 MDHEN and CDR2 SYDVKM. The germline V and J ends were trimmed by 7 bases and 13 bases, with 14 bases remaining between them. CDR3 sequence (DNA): TGTGCCAGCACTAGACAGCCAGATCAGTTCTTC. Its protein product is CASTRQPDQFF.

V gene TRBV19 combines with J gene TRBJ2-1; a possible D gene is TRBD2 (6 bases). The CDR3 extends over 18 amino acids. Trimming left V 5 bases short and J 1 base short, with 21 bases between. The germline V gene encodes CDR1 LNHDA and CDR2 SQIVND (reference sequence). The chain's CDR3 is CASSPTRAGRRSYNEQFF. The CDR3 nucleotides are TGTGCCAGTAGTCCCACCCGGGCGGGACGTCGGTCCTACAATGAGCAGTTCTTC.

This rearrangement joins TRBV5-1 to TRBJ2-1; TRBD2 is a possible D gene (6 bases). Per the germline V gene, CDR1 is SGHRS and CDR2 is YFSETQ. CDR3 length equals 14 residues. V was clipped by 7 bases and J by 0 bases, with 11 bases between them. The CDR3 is CASWAGNSYNEQFF. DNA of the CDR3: TGCGCCAGCTGGGCGGGAAACTCCTACAATGAGCAGTTCTTC.

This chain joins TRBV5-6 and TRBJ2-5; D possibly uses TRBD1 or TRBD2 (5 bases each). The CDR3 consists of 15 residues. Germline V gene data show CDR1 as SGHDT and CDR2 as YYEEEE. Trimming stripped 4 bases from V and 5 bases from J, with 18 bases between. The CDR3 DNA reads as TGTGCCAGCAGCCGAATAGGGGCCCGGAGGGAGACCCAGTACTTC. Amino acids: CASSRIGARRETQYF. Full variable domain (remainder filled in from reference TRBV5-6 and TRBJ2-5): DAGVTQSPTHLIKTRGQQVTLRCSPKSGHDTVSWYQQALGQGPQFIFQYYEEEERQRGNFPDRFSGHQFPNYSSELNVNALLLGDSALYLCASSRIGARRETQYFGPGTRLLVL.

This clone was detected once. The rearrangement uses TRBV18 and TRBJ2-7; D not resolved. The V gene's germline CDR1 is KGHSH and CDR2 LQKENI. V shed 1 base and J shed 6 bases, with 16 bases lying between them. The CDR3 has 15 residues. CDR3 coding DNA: TGTGCCAGCTCACCACAGAGGAGAACAGAGAGCGAGCAGTACTTC. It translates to CASSPQRRTESEQYF.

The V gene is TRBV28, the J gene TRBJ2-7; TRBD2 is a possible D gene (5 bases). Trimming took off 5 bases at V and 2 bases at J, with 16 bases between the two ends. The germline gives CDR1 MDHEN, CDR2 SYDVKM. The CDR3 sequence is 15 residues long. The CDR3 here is CASSRETPGAYEQYF. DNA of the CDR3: TGTGCCAGCAGTCGCGAGACTCCCGGGGCCTACGAGCAGTACTTC. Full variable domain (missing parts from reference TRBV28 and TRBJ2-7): DVKVTQSSRYLVKRTGEKVFLECVQDMDHENMFWYRQDPGLGLRLIYFSYDVKMKEKGDIPEGYSVSREKKERFSLILESASTNQTSMYLCASSRETPGAYEQYFGPGTRLTVT.

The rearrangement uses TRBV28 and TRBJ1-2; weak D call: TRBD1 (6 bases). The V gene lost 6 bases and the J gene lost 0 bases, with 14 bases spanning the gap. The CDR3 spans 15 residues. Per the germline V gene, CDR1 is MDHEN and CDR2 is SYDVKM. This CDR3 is CASSVPWTANYGYTF. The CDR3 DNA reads TGTGCCAGCAGCGTCCCTTGGACAGCTAACTATGGCTACACCTTC.